What follows are 20 T cell receptor beta chains derived from one specimen sequenced in a study of T-cell memory formation after mild COVID-19. TCRdb reprocessed the 5' RACE reads with MiXCR, giving one entry per CDR3 protein. The sample lists a few hundred thousand distinct CDR3 sequences; about a fifth were seen once. The sample consisted of PBMCs or a T cell subset sorted from them (not recorded which). These receptors were taken from an adult woman who had mild COVID-19 (a few samples of this study predate the infection). Cell type and time point are not known.

Worth noting for this clonotype: A clone one base away is much larger, so this may be a read error. The V call is TRBV12-3 or TRBV12-4, the J call TRBJ1-2; the D is unclear. CDR3 size: 13 residues. V was cut by 3 bases and J by 2 bases, with 7 bases left in between. CDR3 bases: TGTGCCAGCAGTTTCGAGCAGAACTATGGCTACACCTTC. As protein: CASSFEQNYGYTF.

The chain joins TRBV20-1 to TRBJ1-2; a weak D match, TRBD1 (5 bases). The ends were cut back, 0 bases at V and 7 bases at J, with 12 bases in the middle. There are 13 residues in the CDR3. The germline gives CDR1 DFQATT, CDR2 SNEGSKA (reference sequence). This CDR3 reads CSARDGRGSGYTF. CDR3 coding DNA: TGCAGTGCTAGAGATGGGAGGGGTAGTGGCTACACCTTC.

There are many counts of this clonotype. The gene calls are TRBV7-6 and TRBJ2-2; 7 bases fit TRBD1. The germline gives CDR1 SGHVS, CDR2 FNYEAQ. This CDR3 region has 13 residues. Trimming at V came to 1 base and at J to 8 bases, leaving 1 base not matched to a gene. As DNA, the CDR3 is TGTGCCAGCAGCTTAGAGGGGGCTGGGGAGCTGTTTTTT. Residues: CASSLEGAGELFF.

This clonotype was seen more than once but under ten times. The CDR3 sequence: CASSPAGVRDEQFF. CDR3 DNA: TGTGCCAGCTCACCAGCGGGGGTACGGGATGAGCAGTTCTTC. The rearrangement joins TRBV18 to TRBJ2-1; 7 nucleotides agree with TRBD2. Losses at the gene ends were 2 bases for V and 8 bases for J; bases not matched to a gene: 6. This CDR3 comprises 14 residues. CDR1 KGHSH and CDR2 LQKENI come from the germline V gene. Complete variable domain (other parts from reference TRBV18 and TRBJ2-1): NAGVMQNPRHLVRRRGQEARLRCSPMKGHSHVYWYRQLPEEGLKFMVYLQKENIIDESGMPKERFSAEFPKEGPSILRIQQVVRGDSAAYFCASSPAGVRDEQFFGPGTRLTVL.

This clonotype was observed a handful of times. The chain links TRBV20-1 to TRBJ2-2; 10 nucleotides line up with TRBD2. After removal of 5 bases from V and 5 bases from J, the junction contained 5 bases not matched to a gene. The CDR3 has 14 amino acids. Germline CDR1 DFQATT, CDR2 SNEGSKA (reference sequence). The CDR3 DNA follows: TGCAGTGCTGTAGCGGGGGGTCAAACCGGGGAGCTGTTTTTT. It encodes CSAVAGGQTGELFF.

This sequence joins TRBV7-9 and TRBJ1-4; D perhaps matches TRBD1 (6 bases). Germline V gene lookup returns CDR1 SEHNR and CDR2 FQNEAQ (reference sequence). The CDR3 spans 15 residues. Trimming took off 0 bases at V and 8 bases at J, with 13 bases between the two ends. CDR3 amino acids: CASSLAGALAEKLFF. Here the CDR3 DNA reads TGTGCCAGCAGCTTAGCGGGGGCTCTCGCAGAAAAACTGTTTTTT. Full variable domain (missing parts from reference TRBV7-9 and TRBJ1-4): DTGVSQNPRHKITKRGQNVTFRCDPISEHNRLYWYRQTLGQGPEFLTYFQNEAQLEKSRLLSDRFSAERPKGSFSTLEIQRTEQGDSAMYLCASSLAGALAEKLFFGSGTQLSVL.

This clonotype came up a few times. The rearrangement uses TRBV12-3 or TRBV12-4 and TRBJ1-5, with a possible D match to TRBD1 (6 bases). This CDR3 has 15 amino acids. Trimming removed 6 bases from V and 0 bases from J, with 12 bases in between. CDR3 amino acids: CASSRTAYSNQPQHF. The CDR3 DNA follows: TGTGCCAGCAGCCGGACAGCCTATAGCAATCAGCCCCAGCATTTT.

The chain employs TRBV3-1 and TRBJ2-7; 12 bases are shared with TRBD1. J was trimmed by 6 bases and V by 1 base; bases with no gene match: 7. CDR1 is LGHDT and CDR2 is YNNKEL in the germline V gene (reference sequence). The length of the CDR3 is 16 residues. CDR3 loop: CASSQGRGTGGVEQYF. The DNA of the CDR3 is TGTGCCAGCAGCCAAGGACGGGGGACAGGGGGCGTCGAGCAGTACTTC.

V is TRBV2 and J is TRBJ2-1, with 7 bases identical to TRBD2. The CDR3 loop spans 15 amino acids. Germline CDR1 and CDR2: SNHLY and FYNNEI. V lost 1 base, J lost 4 bases, and 4 bases stayed unmatched. The CDR3 region has the DNA TGTGCCAGCAGTGAAGACCCGCGGGGGTACAATGAGCAGTTCTTC. Translation: CASSEDPRGYNEQFF.

The J gene is TRBJ1-2, the V gene TRBV20-1; D is uncertain. Germline values: CDR1 DFQATT, CDR2 SNEGSKA (reference sequence). This CDR3 has 15 amino acids. The ends were cut back, 4 bases at V and 6 bases at J, with 21 bases in the middle. The CDR3 protein is CSATPSRGFGNGYTF. CDR3 DNA sequence: TGCAGTGCTACTCCGAGCCGGGGTTTTGGGAATGGCTACACCTTC.

The chain uses TRBV6-5 and TRBJ1-2; possible D gene TRBD1, 5 bases. Trimming cost V 6 bases and J 2 bases, with 19 bases left between them. Per the germline V gene, CDR1 is MNHEY and CDR2 is SVGAGI. This CDR3 region has 16 residues. The CDR3 DNA reads TGTGCCAGCAGAACCTTGACTGGGACGGTCAACTATGGCTACACCTTC. It specifies CASRTLTGTVNYGYTF.

The chain has TRBV7-7 and TRBJ2-3, with 7 bases lining up with TRBD1. The germline V gene has CDR1 SSHAT and CDR2 FNYEAQ (reference sequence). The junction had 6 bases not matched to a gene; V was cut back by 6 bases and J by 6 bases. This CDR3 region has 13 residues. CDR3 protein: CASSQGTDDTQYF. The DNA of the CDR3 is TGTGCCAGCAGTCAGGGGACAGACGATACGCAGTATTTT.

This rearrangement joins TRBV7-3 to TRBJ2-3; D is unresolved. The ends were cut back, 2 bases at V and 3 bases at J, with 9 bases in the middle. CDR1 and CDR2 (germline): SGHTA, FQGTGA. This CDR3 has 14 residues. The CDR3 DNA reads TGTGCCAGCAGCTTAGGGCTGGAGACAGATACGCAGTATTTT. Amino acid sequence: CASSLGLETDTQYF.

V gene TRBV5-1 combines with J gene TRBJ2-2; 7 bases align to TRBD1. The CDR3 runs to 14 residues. Germline-derived CDR1 and CDR2 are SGHRS and YFSETQ. J gave up 6 bases and V 2 bases, and 4 bases lay outside the gene matches. CDR3 DNA: TGCGCCAGCAGCTTTACAGGGGCGGCCGGGGAGCTGTTTTTT. Amino acid sequence: CASSFTGAAGELFF.

As for this clonotype: At one end the junction does not follow the germline gene, possibly because of a read error. The chain carries TRBV7-6 and TRBJ2-3; TRBD2 matches at 12 bases. Germline CDR1 SGHVS, CDR2 FNYEAQ. The CDR3 has 18 amino acids. The CDR3 DNA reads as TGTGCCAGCAGATTAGACCCTAGCGGGAGGGCCTTTGGAGATACGCAGTATTTT. Protein product: CASRLDPSGRAFGDTQYF.

This chain connects TRBV7-9 to TRBJ1-1; possible D gene TRBD1, 6 bases. V lost 5 bases and J 7 bases, leaving 20 bases between the germline ends. This CDR3 contains 15 residues. Per the germline V gene, CDR1 is SEHNR and CDR2 is FQNEAQ (reference sequence). CDR3 sequence: CASSPRSGGGGEAFF. The DNA for the CDR3 is TGTGCCAGCAGCCCCCGTAGTGGGGGCGGGGGTGAAGCTTTCTTT.

There are a few counts of this clonotype. V is TRBV20-1 and J is TRBJ2-5, with a weak D call TRBD2 (7 bases). CDR1 is DFQATT, CDR2 SNEGSKA, per germline (reference sequence). Trimming removed 6 bases at V and 5 bases at J, with 22 bases between. The CDR3 length is 15 residues. The CDR3: CSARPQRGARETQYF. Here the CDR3 DNA reads TGCAGTGCCCGCCCCCAACGGGGGGCCAGGGAGACCCAGTACTTC.

The V gene is TRBV7-9, the J gene TRBJ2-3; weak D call: TRBD2 (5 bases). The germline gives CDR1 SEHNR, CDR2 FQNEAQ (reference sequence). The CDR3 is 13 amino acids. V lost 4 bases and J lost 5, with 10 bases in between. The CDR3 region is CASSSSGQDTQYF. Here the CDR3 DNA reads TGTGCCAGCAGCTCAAGCGGTCAAGATACGCAGTATTTT. Full variable domain (missing parts from reference TRBV7-9 and TRBJ2-3): DTGVSQNPRHKITKRGQNVTFRCDPISEHNRLYWYRQTLGQGPEFLTYFQNEAQLEKSRLLSDRFSAERPKGSFSTLEIQRTEQGDSAMYLCASSSSGQDTQYFGPGTRLTVL.

The chain has TRBV5-1 and TRBJ2-7, with 7 bases fitting TRBD1. J gave up 2 bases and V 3 bases, and 5 bases lay outside the gene matches. The CDR3 is made up of 14 amino acids. CDR1 SGHRS and CDR2 YFSETQ come from the germline V gene. The DNA of the CDR3 is TGCGCCAGCAGCTGGAGGACAGGAACCTACGAGCAGTACTTC. Its translation: CASSWRTGTYEQYF.

The chain has TRBV7-2 and TRBJ1-3; D gene unclear. This CDR3 comprises 15 residues. Trimming stripped 4 bases from V and 2 bases from J, with 12 bases between. CDR1 and CDR2 (germline): SGHTA, FQGNSA. Here the CDR3 reads CASSSRAMTGNTIYF. Written as DNA, the CDR3 is TGTGCCAGCAGCTCGAGAGCCATGACTGGAAACACCATATATTTT.